This T cell receptor (beta chain) was recovered during a study of immune evolution from preneoplasia to lung adenocarcinoma. Study-level results: Normal lung had highest clonality; later lesions appeared denser, more diverse. Highest clonality occurred in KRAS-mutant, not EGFR-mutant or double wild-type, nodules.

The data were produced by immunoSEQ multiplex PCR, yet TCRdb's version contains in-frame clones alone and is incomplete. The sample contains about 6,300 clones, roughly 74% of which appear only once. Looked up from germline, CDR1 is SGDLS and CDR2 is YYNGEE. CDR3 length: 14 amino acids. V was shortened by 4 bases and J by 3 bases, with 10 bases between the two germline ends. A remark on this clone: Its target is not known.

Patient tissue came from resections in Japan or China, 2014–2017. The material sequenced was FFPE lung adenocarcinoma in situ tissue. V is TRBV9 and J is TRBJ2-2; weak D call: TRBD2 (5 bases). The source of this sequence is a donor aged 70 or over with lung adenocarcinoma. CDR3 in DNA: TGTGCCAGCAGCCCCCACGGGGACACCGGGGAGCTGTTTTTT. Translation: CASSPHGDTGELFF.